Listed here are 30 T cell receptor beta chains from one sample, sequenced in a study of vaccination effects on CD4 cells after COVID-19. Method: immunoSEQ multiplex PCR; TCRdb's copy keeps in-frame clones and lacks some. The sample records about 66,000 clones, just over 70% being singletons. Culture lasted 10 days before CD4+ T cell isolation. Their target antigens are unknown. The sample in question was CD4+ T cells from PBMCs cultured without peptide, obtained before COVID-19 vaccination. All receptors derive from a human donor who had a prior SARS-CoV-2 infection.

This chain connects TRBV11-2 to TRBJ2-7, with TRBD1 as a possible D gene (6 bases). V was pared by 0 bases and J by 2 bases, with 11 bases between. CDR1 SGHAT and CDR2 FQNNGV come from the germline V gene. The CDR3 contains 15 residues. The CDR3 reads CASSLEGATPYEQYF. The CDR3 nucleotides read TGTGCCAGCAGCTTAGAGGGGGCGACGCCCTACGAGCAGTACTTC.

The V and J genes are TRBV19 and TRBJ1-4; D gene uncertain. This CDR3 has 15 amino acids. CDR1 is LNHDA, CDR2 SQIVND, per germline (reference sequence). V lost 0 bases, J lost 11 bases, and 16 bases lay in between. The CDR3 loop is CASSIDPQSVDKLFF. The CDR3 coding sequence is TGTGCCAGTAGTATAGATCCACAGTCAGTTGACAAACTGTTTTTT.

The chain links TRBV12-5 to TRBJ2-7; D remains unclear. Germline values: CDR1 LGHNT, CDR2 FRNRAP. This CDR3 is built from 12 residues. Trimming took 9 bases from V and 1 from J, leaving 10 bases between them. This chain's CDR3 is CASADYSYEQYF. For the CDR3, the DNA is TGTGCTAGCGCAGATTATTCCTACGAGCAGTACTTC.

The chain carries TRBV2 and TRBJ2-1; D is possibly TRBD2 (5 bases). The CDR3 loop spans 14 amino acids. Germline V gene data show CDR1 as SNHLY and CDR2 as FYNNEI. V shed 6 bases and J shed 4 bases, with 13 bases lying between them. The CDR3 loop reads CASSEISEYNEQFF. CDR3 bases: TGTGCCAGCAGCGAGATTAGCGAGTACAATGAGCAGTTCTTC.

The J gene is TRBJ2-3, the V gene TRBV7-3, with D perhaps matching TRBD2 (6 bases). The CDR3 totals 16 residues. Between the trimmed V and J ends, which lost 4 bases and 5 bases, there was a span of 19 bases. Germline loops: CDR1 SGHTA, CDR2 FQGTGA. DNA for the CDR3: TGTGCCAGCAGCTCACCCCCGAAAACGGAGGGAGATACGCAGTATTTT. This sequence encodes CASSSPPKTEGDTQYF.

The chain links TRBV6-2 or TRBV6-3 to TRBJ2-3; D possibly corresponds to TRBD1 (5 bases). Between the trimmed V and J ends, which lost 6 bases and 5 bases, there was a span of 15 bases. The CDR3 totals 14 residues. Germline values: CDR1 MNHEY, CDR2 SVGEGT. The CDR3 region is CASSRTSRGDTQYF. The CDR3 nucleotides read TGTGCCAGCAGCCGCACCTCTAGGGGAGATACGCAGTATTTT.

The chain couples TRBV5-1 to TRBJ2-5; 8 nucleotides match TRBD1. Per germline, CDR1 SGHRS and CDR2 YFSETQ. With V trimmed by 4 bases and J by 3 bases, 2 bases remained unmatched. The CDR3 consists of 13 residues. CDR3 in amino acids: CASSRTGKETQYF. The CDR3 bases are TGCGCCAGCAGCAGGACAGGGAAAGAGACCCAGTACTTC.

This rearrangement joins TRBV3-1 (or the pseudogene TRBV3-2) to TRBJ1-2; unclear D gene. V was clipped by 5 bases and J by 8 bases, with 15 bases between them. CDR3 length: 13 residues. The V gene's germline CDR1 is LGHDT and CDR2 YNNKEL (reference sequence). The CDR3 DNA sequence: TGTGCCAGCAGCTCAACCGACACGGGCGGCTACACCTTC. It is translated as CASSSTDTGGYTF.

The genes are TRBV5-4 and TRBJ2-6; no reliable D call. V lost 10 bases and J 5 bases, leaving 13 bases between the germline ends. Germline V gene lookup returns CDR1 SGHNT and CDR2 YYREEE (reference sequence). The CDR3 covers 13 residues. CDR3 region: CAATAPRANVLTF. For the CDR3, the DNA is TGTGCCGCCACAGCCCCTCGGGCCAACGTCCTGACTTTC.

J is TRBJ2-3 and V is TRBV7-2, with unresolved D. The V and J ends lost 2 bases and 2 bases respectively, with 5 bases between them. CDR1 and CDR2 (germline): SGHTA, FQGNSA. The CDR3 spans 13 residues. The CDR3: CASSLPNTDTQYF. Here the CDR3 DNA reads TGTGCCAGCAGCTTACCTAACACAGATACGCAGTATTTT.

The V call is TRBV5-1, the J call TRBJ2-1; TRBD2 might be the D (6 bases). This CDR3 comprises 13 residues. Germline V gene data show CDR1 as SGHRS and CDR2 as YFSETQ. Between the trimmed V and J ends, which lost 0 bases and 9 bases, there was a span of 10 bases. The CDR3 spells CASSLVPAGEQFF. DNA for the CDR3: TGCGCCAGCAGCTTGGTCCCAGCGGGTGAGCAGTTCTTC.

This clone was detected a few times. The rearrangement uses TRBV18 and TRBJ2-3; D gene unclear. Trimming shortened V by 6 bases and J by 5 bases, and 12 bases separated the two germline ends. This CDR3 has 13 residues. Germline V gives CDR1 KGHSH, CDR2 LQKENI. In DNA form, the CDR3 reads TGTGCCAGCTCCGCTACGAGAGGAGATACGCAGTATTTT. Protein product: CASSATRGDTQYF.

This chain uses TRBV19 with TRBJ2-2; D is perhaps TRBD2 (5 bases). Deletions cut 5 bases from V and 6 bases from J, with 10 bases between. Germline V lookup: CDR1 LNHDA, CDR2 SQIVND (reference sequence). This CDR3 has 13 residues. In DNA, the CDR3 is TGTGCCAGTAGTCCCCGGGGTTCCGGGGAGCTGTTTTTT. This gives the protein CASSPRGSGELFF.

This clone was seen once. J is TRBJ2-5 and V is TRBV5-1, with 8 bases fitting TRBD2. This CDR3 is 15 amino acids long. Per the germline V gene, CDR1 is SGHRS and CDR2 is YFSETQ. V lost 2 bases, J lost 4 bases, and 7 bases stayed unmatched. The CDR3 region has the DNA TGCGCCAGCAGCTTATTCGGGGGGGCGGGAGAGACCCAGTACTTC. Encoded protein: CASSLFGGAGETQYF.

The genes are TRBV5-8 and TRBJ2-7; TRBD1 matches 7 bases. The CDR3 loop spans 13 amino acids. The germline gives CDR1 SGHTS, CDR2 YDEGEE. The V and J ends lost 5 bases and 4 bases, in that order; junction bases with no gene match: 6. CDR3 protein: CASRKTGVYEQYF. For the CDR3, the DNA is TGTGCCAGCAGGAAAACAGGGGTTTACGAGCAGTACTTC.

This clone was observed a handful of times. The chain recombines TRBV7-2 with TRBJ2-2; possible D gene TRBD1, 5 bases. Germline lookup yields CDR1 SGHTA and CDR2 FQGNSA. The V gene lost 8 bases and the J gene lost 1 base, with 8 bases spanning the gap. CDR3 length: 13 amino acids. The CDR3 loop reads CASVRVNTGELFF. DNA of the CDR3: TGTGCCAGCGTCAGGGTGAACACCGGGGAGCTGTTTTTT.

V gene TRBV23-1 combines with J gene TRBJ2-5; possibly TRBD2 for D (5 bases). TRBV23-1 is noted as an ORF with a role that remains uncertain. The V gene lost 9 bases and the J gene lost 0 bases, with 14 bases spanning the gap. The length of the CDR3 is 14 residues. The CDR3 is CASRQVGNQETQYF. The CDR3 coding sequence is TGCGCCAGTCGTCAGGTCGGGAACCAAGAGACCCAGTACTTC.

The chain links TRBV18 to TRBJ2-7, with TRBD1 matching over 10 bases. The CDR3 extends over 16 amino acids. The V segment lost 3 bases and the J segment 5 bases; nucleotides outside the gene matches: 10. Germline CDR1 reads KGHSH; CDR2 reads LQKENI. This CDR3 reads CASSPLSGTGENEQYF. The CDR3 DNA sequence: TGTGCCAGCTCACCTCTATCCGGGACAGGGGAAAACGAGCAGTACTTC.

In its sample, this clone was seen many times. The rearrangement links TRBV5-1 to TRBJ2-7, with D possibly TRBD2 on 6 matching bases. The CDR3 has 12 amino acids. The V end lost 5 bases, the J end lost 0 bases, and 6 bases lay between the germline ends. Germline values: CDR1 SGHRS, CDR2 YFSETQ. In nucleotides, the CDR3 is TGCGCCAGCAGGCGGGACTCCTACGAGCAGTACTTC. It translates to CASRRDSYEQYF.

The CDR3 loop is CSASSPRGAENIQYF. CDR3 bases: TGCAGTGCTAGTTCTCCGCGGGGGGCCGAAAACATTCAGTACTTC. The rearrangement links TRBV20-1 to TRBJ2-4; 8 bases fit TRBD2. CDR1 and CDR2 (germline): DFQATT, SNEGSKA (reference sequence). Germline trimming cut 3 bases from V and 5 bases from J; bases unmatched to any gene: 9. There are 15 residues in the CDR3.

This rearrangement joins TRBV20-1 to TRBJ1-1; tentatively, D is TRBD1 (6 bases). The CDR3 length is 11 residues. Germline V gives CDR1 DFQATT, CDR2 SNEGSKA (reference sequence). The V end was cut by 7 bases, the J end by 4 bases, with 10 bases between. CDR3 DNA sequence: TGCAGTGGTTCCAGGGGCACTGAAGCTTTCTTT. This encodes CSGSRGTEAFF.

The chain carries TRBV15 and TRBJ2-7; the D gene is possibly TRBD2 (6 bases). The CDR3 spans 14 residues. Trimming took 5 bases from V and 4 from J, leaving 15 bases between them. Germline V lookup: CDR1 LNHNV, CDR2 YYDKDF (reference sequence). CDR3 DNA sequence: TGTGCCACCAGCCTGTGGGGACGGGGGTACGAGCAGTACTTC. This translates into CATSLWGRGYEQYF. Drawing the rest from reference TRBV15 and TRBJ2-7, the complete variable domain is DAMVIQNPRYQVTQFGKPVTLSCSQTLNHNVMYWYQQKSSQAPKLLFHYYDKDFNNEADTPDNFQSRRPNTSFCFLDIRSPGLGDTAMYLCATSLWGRGYEQYFGPGTRLTVT.

The chain joins TRBV7-2 to TRBJ1-2, with 9 positions matching TRBD1. CDR3 length equals 15 residues. Trimming took 4 bases from V and 2 from J; bases not matched to a gene: 5. Looked up from germline, CDR1 is SGHTA and CDR2 is FQGNSA. This CDR3 is CASSSPGQGNYGYTF. The CDR3, as DNA: TGTGCCAGCAGCTCCCCGGGACAGGGAAACTATGGCTACACCTTC. Full variable domain (outside the CDR3, taken from reference TRBV7-2 and TRBJ1-2): GAGVSQSPSNKVTEKGKDVELRCDPISGHTALYWYRQSLGQGLEFLIYFQGNSAPDKSGLPSDRFSAERTGGSVSTLTIQRTQQEDSAVYLCASSSPGQGNYGYTFGSGTRLTVV.

V is TRBV12-3 or TRBV12-4 and J is TRBJ1-2; the D is unclear. V lost 3 bases, J lost 4 bases, and 6 bases lay in between. The CDR3 is 12 amino acids. CDR3 loop: CASSLKFYGYTF. In DNA form, the CDR3 reads TGTGCCAGCAGTTTGAAATTCTATGGCTACACCTTC.

The chain is built from TRBV5-1 and TRBJ2-7; TRBD1 or TRBD2 may be the D gene (6 bases each). CDR3 size: 14 residues. Germline V CDR1 and CDR2: SGHRS, YFSETQ. Trimming shortened V by 2 bases and J by 0 bases, and 9 bases separated the two germline ends. The CDR3 spells CASSFGGGSYEQYF. The CDR3 DNA reads as TGCGCCAGCAGCTTTGGAGGGGGCTCCTACGAGCAGTACTTC. The variable domain in full, with the rest retrieved from reference TRBV5-1 and TRBJ2-7, is KAGVTQTPRYLIKTRGQQVTLSCSPISGHRSVSWYQQTPGQGLQFLFEYFSETQRNKGNFPGRFSGRQFSNSRSEMNVSTLELGDSALYLCASSFGGGSYEQYFGPGTRLTVT.

This CDR3 is CASSQAAARNTGELFF. CDR3 DNA sequence: TGCGCCAGCAGCCAAGCTGCCGCTAGAAACACCGGGGAGCTGTTTTTT. This chain connects TRBV4-1 to TRBJ2-2; D gene ambiguous. The ends were cut back, 1 base at V and 2 bases at J, with 11 bases in the middle. This CDR3 has 16 amino acids. Germline V lookup: CDR1 MGHRA, CDR2 YSYEKL.

This clone was observed a few times. The chain combines TRBV2 with TRBJ2-5, with TRBD2 matching 8 bases. The germline CDR1 and CDR2 sequences are SNHLY and FYNNEI. Trimming took 10 bases from V and 9 from J; bases not matched to a gene: 7. The CDR3 is 11 amino acids. The CDR3 is CATRGEEAQYF. The CDR3 nucleotides are TGTGCCACGCGGGGGGAAGAAGCCCAGTACTTC.

This clone has more than one count but fewer than ten. The chain carries TRBV6-5 and TRBJ1-2; 7 bases line up with TRBD1. Losses at the gene ends were 2 bases for V and 9 bases for J; bases not matched to a gene: 6. The germline CDR1 and CDR2 sequences are MNHEY and SVGAGI. The CDR3 extends over 13 amino acids. CDR3 DNA: TGTGCCAGCAGTTACGGGACAGCCGGGAGCTACACCTTC. This sequence encodes CASSYGTAGSYTF.

The rearrangement links TRBV18 to TRBJ2-7; D is tentatively TRBD1 or TRBD2 (6 bases each). The CDR3 runs to 15 residues. Germline V gives CDR1 KGHSH, CDR2 LQKENI. Trimming removed 6 bases at V and 6 bases at J, with 21 bases between. Here the CDR3 DNA reads TGTGCCAGCTCCCCGAACTTAGGGGGGTTTGGCGAGCAGTACTTC. This translates into CASSPNLGGFGEQYF.

The J gene is TRBJ2-5, the V gene TRBV5-6, with unresolved D. CDR1 and CDR2 from the germline V gene are SGHDT and YYEEEE. The CDR3 is 12 residues long. The ends were cut back, 0 bases at V and 5 bases at J, with 5 bases in the middle. CDR3 sequence (DNA): TGTGCCAGCAGCTTGGCCTGGGAGACCCAGTACTTC. Translated: CASSLAWETQYF.